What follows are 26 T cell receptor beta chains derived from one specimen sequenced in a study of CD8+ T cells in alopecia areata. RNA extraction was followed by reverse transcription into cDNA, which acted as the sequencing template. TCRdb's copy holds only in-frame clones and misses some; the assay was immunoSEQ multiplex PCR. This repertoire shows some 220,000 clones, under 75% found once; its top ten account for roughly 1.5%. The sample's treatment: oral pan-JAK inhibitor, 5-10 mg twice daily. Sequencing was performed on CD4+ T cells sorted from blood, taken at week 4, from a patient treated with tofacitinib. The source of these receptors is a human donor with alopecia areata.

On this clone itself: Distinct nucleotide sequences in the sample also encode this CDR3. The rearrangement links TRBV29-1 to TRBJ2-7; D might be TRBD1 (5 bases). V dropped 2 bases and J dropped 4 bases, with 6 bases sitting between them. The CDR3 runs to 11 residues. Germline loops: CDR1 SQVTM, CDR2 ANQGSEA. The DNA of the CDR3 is TGCAGCGTTGAAAGGGGTTACGAGCAGTACTTC. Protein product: CSVERGYEQYF.

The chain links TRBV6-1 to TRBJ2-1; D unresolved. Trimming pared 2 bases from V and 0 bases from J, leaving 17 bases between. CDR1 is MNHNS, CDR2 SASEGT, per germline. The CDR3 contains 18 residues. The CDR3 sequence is CASSEWGRGRSSYNEQFF. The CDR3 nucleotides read TGTGCCAGCAGTGAATGGGGTCGCGGCAGGAGCTCCTACAATGAGCAGTTCTTC.

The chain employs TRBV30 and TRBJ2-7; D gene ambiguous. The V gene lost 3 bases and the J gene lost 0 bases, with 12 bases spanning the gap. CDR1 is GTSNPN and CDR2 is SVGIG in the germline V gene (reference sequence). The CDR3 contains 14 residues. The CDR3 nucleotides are TGTGCCTGGAGCCCCGACGGACGCTCCTACGAGCAGTACTTC. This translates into CAWSPDGRSYEQYF.

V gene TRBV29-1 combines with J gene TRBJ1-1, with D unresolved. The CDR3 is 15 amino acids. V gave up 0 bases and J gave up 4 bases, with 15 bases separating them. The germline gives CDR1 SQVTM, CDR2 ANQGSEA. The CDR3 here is CSVEESPGSGTEAFF. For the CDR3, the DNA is TGCAGCGTTGAAGAATCCCCGGGGTCTGGCACTGAAGCTTTCTTT.

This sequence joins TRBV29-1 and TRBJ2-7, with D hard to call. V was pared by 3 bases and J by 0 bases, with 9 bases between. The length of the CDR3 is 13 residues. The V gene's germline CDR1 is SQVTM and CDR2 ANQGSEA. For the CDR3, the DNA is TGCAGCGTTGATTCGGACGGCTCCTACGAGCAGTACTTC. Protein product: CSVDSDGSYEQYF.

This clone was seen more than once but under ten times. CDR3 region: CASSHPGQDNTEAFF. The CDR3 DNA reads as TGCGCCAGCAGCCACCCTGGCCAGGACAACACTGAAGCTTTCTTT. The chain is built from TRBV4-1 and TRBJ1-1, with unresolved D. The ends were cut back, 3 bases at V and 2 bases at J, with 13 bases in the middle. Germline V gives CDR1 MGHRA, CDR2 YSYEKL. The CDR3 contains 15 residues.

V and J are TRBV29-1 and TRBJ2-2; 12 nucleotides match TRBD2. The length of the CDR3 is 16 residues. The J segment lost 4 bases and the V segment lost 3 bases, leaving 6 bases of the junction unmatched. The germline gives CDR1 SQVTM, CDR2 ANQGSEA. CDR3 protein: CSVERAGLAGTGELFF. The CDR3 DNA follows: TGCAGCGTTGAGCGGGCGGGACTAGCGGGCACCGGGGAGCTGTTTTTT.

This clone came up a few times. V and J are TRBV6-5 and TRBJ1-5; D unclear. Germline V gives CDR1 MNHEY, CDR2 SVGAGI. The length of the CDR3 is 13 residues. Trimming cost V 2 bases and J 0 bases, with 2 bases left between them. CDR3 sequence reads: CASSYGSNQPQHF. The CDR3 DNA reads TGTGCCAGCAGTTACGGTAGCAATCAGCCCCAGCATTTT.

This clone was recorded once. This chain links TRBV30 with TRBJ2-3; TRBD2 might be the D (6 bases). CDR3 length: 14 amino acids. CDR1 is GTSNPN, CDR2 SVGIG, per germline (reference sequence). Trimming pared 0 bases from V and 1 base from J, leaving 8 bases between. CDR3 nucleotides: TGTGCCTGGAGTGTAACGGGGGGCACAGATACGCAGTATTTT. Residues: CAWSVTGGTDTQYF.

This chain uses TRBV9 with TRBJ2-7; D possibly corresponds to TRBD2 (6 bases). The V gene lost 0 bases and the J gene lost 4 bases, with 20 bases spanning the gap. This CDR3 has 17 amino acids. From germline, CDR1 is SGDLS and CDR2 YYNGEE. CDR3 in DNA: TGTGCCAGCAGCGTAGGGCGGGACCCACGAATCCCTTACGAGCAGTACTTC. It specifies CASSVGRDPRIPYEQYF.

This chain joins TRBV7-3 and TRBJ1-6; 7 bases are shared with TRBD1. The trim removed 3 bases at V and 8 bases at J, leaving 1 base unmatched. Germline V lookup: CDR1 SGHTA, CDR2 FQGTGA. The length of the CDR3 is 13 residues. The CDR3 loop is CASSFDRDSPLHF. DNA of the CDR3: TGTGCCAGCAGCTTCGACAGGGATTCACCCCTCCACTTT.

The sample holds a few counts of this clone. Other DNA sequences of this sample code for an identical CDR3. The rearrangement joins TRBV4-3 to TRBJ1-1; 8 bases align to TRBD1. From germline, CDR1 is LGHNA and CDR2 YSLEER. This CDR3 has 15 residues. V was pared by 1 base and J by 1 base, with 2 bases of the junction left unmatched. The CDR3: CASSQAGTGNTEAFF. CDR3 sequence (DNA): TGCGCCAGCAGCCAAGCCGGGACAGGGAACACTGAAGCTTTCTTT.

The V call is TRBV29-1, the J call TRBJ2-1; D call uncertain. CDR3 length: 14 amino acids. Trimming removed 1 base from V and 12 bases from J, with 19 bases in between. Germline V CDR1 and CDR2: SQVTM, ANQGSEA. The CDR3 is CSVEVPRTPVGQFF. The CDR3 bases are TGCAGCGTTGAAGTCCCAAGGACCCCCGTGGGGCAGTTCTTC.

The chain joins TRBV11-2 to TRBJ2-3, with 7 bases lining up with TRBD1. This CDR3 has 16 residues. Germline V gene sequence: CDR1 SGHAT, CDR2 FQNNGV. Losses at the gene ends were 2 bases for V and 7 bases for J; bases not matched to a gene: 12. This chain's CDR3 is CASSLNPGQFVNTQYF. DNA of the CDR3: TGTGCCAGCAGCTTAAATCCGGGACAGTTTGTGAATACGCAGTATTTT.

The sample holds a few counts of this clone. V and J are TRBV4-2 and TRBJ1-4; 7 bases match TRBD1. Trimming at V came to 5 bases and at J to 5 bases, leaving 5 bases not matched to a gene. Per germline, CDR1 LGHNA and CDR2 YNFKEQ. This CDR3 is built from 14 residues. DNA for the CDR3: TGTGCCAGCAGCTATGGGACAGAAAATGAAAAACTGTTTTTT. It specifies CASSYGTENEKLFF.

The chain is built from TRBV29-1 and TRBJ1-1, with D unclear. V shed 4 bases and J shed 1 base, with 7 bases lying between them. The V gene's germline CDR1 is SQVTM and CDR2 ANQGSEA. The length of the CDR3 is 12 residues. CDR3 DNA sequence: TGCAGCGTTGGACATCAGAACACTGAAGCTTTCTTT. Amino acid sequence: CSVGHQNTEAFF.

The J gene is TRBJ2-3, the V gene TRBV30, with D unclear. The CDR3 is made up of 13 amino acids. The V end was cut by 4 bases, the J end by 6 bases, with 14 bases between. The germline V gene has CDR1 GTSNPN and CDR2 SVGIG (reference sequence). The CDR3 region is CAWNRMFADTQYF. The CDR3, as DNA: TGTGCCTGGAATCGGATGTTTGCGGATACGCAGTATTTT.

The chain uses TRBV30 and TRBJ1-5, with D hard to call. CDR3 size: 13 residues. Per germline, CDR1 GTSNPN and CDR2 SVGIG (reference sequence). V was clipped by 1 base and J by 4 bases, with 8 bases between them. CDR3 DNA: TGTGCCTGGAGTGGGCTGGGAAATCAGCCCCAGCATTTT. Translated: CAWSGLGNQPQHF. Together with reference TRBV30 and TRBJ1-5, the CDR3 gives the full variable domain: SQTIHQWPATLVQPVGSPLSLECTVEGTSNPNLYWYRQAAGRGLQLLFYSVGIGQISSEVPQNLSASRPQDRQFILSSKKLLLSDSGFYLCAWSGLGNQPQHFGDGTRLSIL.

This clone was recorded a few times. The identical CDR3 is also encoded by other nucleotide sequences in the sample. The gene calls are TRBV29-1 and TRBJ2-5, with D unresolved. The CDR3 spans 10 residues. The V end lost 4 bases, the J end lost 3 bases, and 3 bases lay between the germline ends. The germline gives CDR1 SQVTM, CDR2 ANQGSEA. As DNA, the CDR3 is TGCAGCGTTGGGGAAGAGACCCAGTACTTC. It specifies CSVGEETQYF.

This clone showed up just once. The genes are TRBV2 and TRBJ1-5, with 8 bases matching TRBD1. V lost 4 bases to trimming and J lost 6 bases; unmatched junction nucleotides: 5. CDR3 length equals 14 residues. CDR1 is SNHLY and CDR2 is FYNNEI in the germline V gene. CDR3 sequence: CASSAGTGTQPQHF. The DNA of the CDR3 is TGTGCCAGCAGTGCCGGGACAGGAACTCAGCCCCAGCATTTT.

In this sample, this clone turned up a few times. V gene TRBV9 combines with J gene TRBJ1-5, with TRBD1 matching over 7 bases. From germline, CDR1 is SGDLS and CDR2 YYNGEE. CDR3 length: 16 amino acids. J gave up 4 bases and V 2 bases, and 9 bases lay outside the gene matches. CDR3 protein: CASSVRTGFQNQPQHF. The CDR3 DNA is TGTGCCAGCAGCGTTCGGACAGGCTTCCAAAATCAGCCCCAGCATTTT.

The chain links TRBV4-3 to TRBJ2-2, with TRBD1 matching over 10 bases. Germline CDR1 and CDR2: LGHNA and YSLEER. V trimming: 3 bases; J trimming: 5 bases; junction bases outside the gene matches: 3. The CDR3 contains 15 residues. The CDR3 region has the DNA TGCGCCAGCAGCCAGGGGGGACAGGGGACCGGGGAGCTGTTTTTT. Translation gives CASSQGGQGTGELFF.

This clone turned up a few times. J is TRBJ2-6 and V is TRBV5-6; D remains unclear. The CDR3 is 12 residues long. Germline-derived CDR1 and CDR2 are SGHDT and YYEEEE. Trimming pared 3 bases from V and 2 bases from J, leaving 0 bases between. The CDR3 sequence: CASSSGANVLTF. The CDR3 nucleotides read TGTGCCAGCAGCTCTGGGGCCAACGTCCTGACTTTC.

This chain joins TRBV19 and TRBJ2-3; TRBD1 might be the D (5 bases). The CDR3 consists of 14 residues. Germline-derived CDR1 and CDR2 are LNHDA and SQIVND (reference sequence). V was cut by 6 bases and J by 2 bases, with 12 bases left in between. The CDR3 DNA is TGTGCCAGTAGCGGGCAGGGATACACAGATACGCAGTATTTT. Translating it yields CASSGQGYTDTQYF.

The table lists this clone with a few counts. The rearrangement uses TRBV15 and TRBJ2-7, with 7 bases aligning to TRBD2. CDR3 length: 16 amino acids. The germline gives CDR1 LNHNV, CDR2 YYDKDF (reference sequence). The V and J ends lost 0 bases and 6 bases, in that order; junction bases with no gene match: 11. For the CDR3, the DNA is TGTGCCACCAGCAGAGATAGGGTTGTGCGGGGGTCCGAGCAGTACTTC. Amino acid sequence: CATSRDRVVRGSEQYF.

The DNA of the CDR3 is TGTGCCTGGAGTGATCACCCCAAGACGAATGAGCAGTTCTTC. As protein: CAWSDHPKTNEQFF. The chain links TRBV30 to TRBJ2-1, with D unclear. Germline CDR1 GTSNPN, CDR2 SVGIG (reference sequence). Trimming cost V 1 base and J 7 bases, with 14 bases left between them. The CDR3 is made up of 14 amino acids.